The 13 T cell receptor beta chains below come from one sample, sequenced in a study of circulating and synovial CD4+ cells in juvenile arthritis. The protocol was immunoSEQ multiplex PCR, while the TCRdb copy is restricted to in-frame clones and leaves out a portion. The sample carries about 32,000 clones, more than 90% recorded once. The sample consisted of CD4+ T cells from blood. The receptors stem from a human donor with juvenile idiopathic arthritis.

This chain uses TRBV5-6 with TRBJ2-7; D gene ambiguous. Germline-derived CDR1 and CDR2 are SGHDT and YYEEEE. This CDR3 spans 15 amino acids. The germline V and J ends were trimmed by 2 bases and 3 bases, with 15 bases remaining between them. The CDR3 loop is CASSFSSFGFYEQYF. CDR3 bases: TGTGCCAGCAGCTTCTCGTCGTTCGGGTTCTACGAGCAGTACTTC.

The rearrangement joins TRBV5-1 to TRBJ2-5; D gene unclear. The CDR3 totals 13 residues. Germline V lookup: CDR1 SGHRS, CDR2 YFSETQ. Trimming stripped 0 bases from V and 5 bases from J, with 8 bases between. The CDR3 DNA is TGCGCCAGCAGCTTGGGGGCTGCGGAGACCCAGTACTTC. This encodes CASSLGAAETQYF.

This clone appeared once. V usage is TRBV7-9 and J usage is TRBJ1-6; 9 bases fit TRBD1. Trimming cost V 11 bases and J 3 bases; bases outside gene matches: 14. The V gene's germline CDR1 is SEHNR and CDR2 FQNEAQ (reference sequence). The CDR3 has 17 amino acids. CDR3 nucleotides: TGTGCCGTCCCGGGACAGGGAACCCAATTCTATAATTCACCCCTCCACTTT. The encoded protein is CAVPGQGTQFYNSPLHF.

The rearrangement joins TRBV9 to TRBJ1-2; TRBD1 agrees at 7 bases. CDR3 size: 17 residues. The V and J ends lost 4 bases and 3 bases, in that order; junction bases with no gene match: 15. Germline V gene sequence: CDR1 SGDLS, CDR2 YYNGEE. CDR3 nucleotides: TGTGCCAGCAGCCTCACGGGACAGCCCCAGATTTACTATGGCTACACCTTC. This translates into CASSLTGQPQIYYGYTF.

This clone is a singleton in its sample. The gene calls are TRBV28 and TRBJ1-2, with D possibly TRBD1 on 6 matching bases. The germline gives CDR1 MDHEN, CDR2 SYDVKM. V shed 5 bases and J shed 4 bases, with 14 bases lying between them. The CDR3 sequence is 14 residues long. CDR3 amino acids: CASSGEGDGYGYTF. The CDR3 DNA sequence: TGTGCCAGCAGTGGGGAGGGGGACGGCTATGGCTACACCTTC.

The CDR3 region is CASSHGLSDEQYF. The CDR3 region has the DNA TGTGCCAGCAGCCACGGACTGAGTGACGAGCAGTACTTC. The chain has TRBV14 and TRBJ2-7, with D possibly being TRBD2 (5 bases). CDR3 length: 13 amino acids. The germline gives CDR1 SGHDN, CDR2 FVKESK. With 3 bases removed from V and 5 bases from J, the gap between germline ends came to 11 bases.

The chain has TRBV19 and TRBJ2-7, with 7 nucleotides matching TRBD2. The germline CDR1 and CDR2 sequences are LNHDA and SQIVND (reference sequence). The CDR3 is made up of 13 amino acids. Trimming at V came to 6 bases and at J to 3 bases, leaving 5 bases not matched to a gene. The CDR3 sequence is CASSPGGSYEQYF. The CDR3 DNA sequence: TGTGCCAGTAGCCCCGGGGGGAGCTACGAGCAGTACTTC.

The V and J genes are TRBV18 and TRBJ2-7; 9 nucleotides match TRBD1. CDR3 length: 14 amino acids. Germline-derived CDR1 and CDR2 are KGHSH and LQKENI. J lost 4 bases, V lost 5 bases, and 6 bases had no gene match. The CDR3 sequence is CASSSTGGLYEQYF. The CDR3 coding sequence is TGTGCCAGCTCATCCACAGGGGGCCTGTACGAGCAGTACTTC.

The chain couples TRBV5-6 to TRBJ2-3; unclear D gene. This CDR3 spans 18 amino acids. V was shortened by 2 bases and J by 0 bases, with 19 bases between the two germline ends. Per the germline V gene, CDR1 is SGHDT and CDR2 is YYEEEE. Here the CDR3 DNA reads TGTGCCAGCAGCTTACGCCCGAAGACAAATCCTAGCACAGATACGCAGTATTTT. Protein product: CASSLRPKTNPSTDTQYF.

The J gene is TRBJ1-2, the V gene TRBV28; TRBD1 aligns across 10 bases. The CDR3 contains 14 residues. CDR1 is MDHEN and CDR2 is SYDVKM in the germline V gene. V trimming: 2 bases; J trimming: 12 bases; junction bases outside the gene matches: 9. CDR3 DNA: TGTGCCAGCAGTTTACTAAGGACAGGGGGGATAGACACCTTC. Translating it yields CASSLLRTGGIDTF.

The V call is TRBV5-4, the J call TRBJ2-1; TRBD2 matches at 7 bases. V gave up 4 bases and J gave up 7 bases; unmatched junction bases: 8. Per germline, CDR1 SGHNT and CDR2 YYREEE (reference sequence). This CDR3 has 14 amino acids. CDR3 sequence reads: CASSRTSDLNEQFF. CDR3 nucleotides: TGTGCCAGCAGCAGAACTAGCGACTTAAATGAGCAGTTCTTC.

The genes are TRBV6-5 and TRBJ2-3; TRBD2 matches 7 bases. CDR1 is MNHEY and CDR2 is SVGAGI in the germline V gene. J gave up 3 bases and V 4 bases, and 4 bases lay outside the gene matches. CDR3 length equals 14 residues. CDR3 nucleotides: TGTGCCAGCAGTTTGGGGGGAGGGACAGATACGCAGTATTTT. Translating gives CASSLGGGTDTQYF.

The genes are TRBV19 and TRBJ1-5; 7 nucleotides align to TRBD1. There are 15 residues in the CDR3. Germline values: CDR1 LNHDA, CDR2 SQIVND (reference sequence). V lost 6 bases and J lost 4; bases outside the gene matches: 9. CDR3 DNA: TGTGCCAGTAGCCAACGACAGGGATTGAATCAGCCCCAGCATTTT. It specifies CASSQRQGLNQPQHF.